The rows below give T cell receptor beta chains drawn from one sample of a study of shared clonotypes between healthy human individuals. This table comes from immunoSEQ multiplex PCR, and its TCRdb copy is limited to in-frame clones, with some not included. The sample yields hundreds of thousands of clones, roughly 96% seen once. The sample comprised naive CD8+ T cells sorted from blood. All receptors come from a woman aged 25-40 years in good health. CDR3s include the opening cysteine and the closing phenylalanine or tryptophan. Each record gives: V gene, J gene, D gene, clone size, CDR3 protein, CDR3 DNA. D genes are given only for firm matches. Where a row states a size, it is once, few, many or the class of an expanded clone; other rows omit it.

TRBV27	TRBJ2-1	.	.	CASSRYNEQFF	TGTGCCAGCAGCCGCTACAATGAGCAGTTCTTC
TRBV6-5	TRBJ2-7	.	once	CASSYRLGVSYEQYF	TGTGCCAGCAGTTACCGCCTGGGCGTCTCCTACGAGCAGTACTTC
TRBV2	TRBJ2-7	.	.	CATQGSDSYEQYF	TGTGCCACCCAGGGGAGTGACTCCTACGAGCAGTACTTC
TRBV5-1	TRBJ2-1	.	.	CASSLETSYNEQFF	TGCGCCAGCAGCTTGGAGACTTCCTACAATGAGCAGTTCTTC
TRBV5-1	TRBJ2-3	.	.	CASSLIFFTDTQYF	TGCGCCAGCAGCTTGATCTTTTTTACAGATACGCAGTATTTT
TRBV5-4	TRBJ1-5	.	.	CASSLEGHNQPQHF	TGTGCCAGCAGCTTGGAGGGACACAATCAGCCCCAGCATTTT
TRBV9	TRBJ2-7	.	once	CASSVGSGALPAPYEQYF	TGTGCCAGCAGCGTAGGATCGGGGGCCTTACCGGCGCCCTACGAGCAGTACTTC
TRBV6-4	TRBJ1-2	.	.	CASSGGKSYGYTF	TGTGCCAGCAGTGGTGGGAAGTCCTATGGCTACACCTTC
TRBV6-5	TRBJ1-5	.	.	CASSPDRNSNQPQHF	TGTGCCAGCAGTCCCGACAGGAATAGCAATCAGCCCCAGCATTTT
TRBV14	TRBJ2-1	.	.	CASSQVKPGINEQFF	TGTGCCAGCAGCCAAGTGAAGCCAGGGATCAATGAGCAGTTCTTC
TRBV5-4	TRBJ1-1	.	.	CASSPGVSGATEAFF	TGTGCCAGCAGCCCAGGGGTATCAGGGGCCACTGAAGCCTTCTTT
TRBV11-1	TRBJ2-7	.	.	CASSLTTGTPIGEQYF	TGTGCCAGCAGCCTAACCACAGGCACCCCCATAGGTGAGCAGTACTTC
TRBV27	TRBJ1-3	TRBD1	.	CASSWTGSDTIYF	TGTGCCAGCAGTTGGACAGGGAGTGACACCATATATTTT
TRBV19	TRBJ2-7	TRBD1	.	CASSSGQGPYEQYF	TGTGCCAGTAGTTCTGGACAGGGCCCCTACGAGCAGTACTTC
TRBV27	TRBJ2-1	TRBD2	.	CASSLSYGRAGEQFF	TGTGCCAGCAGTTTATCTTACGGGAGGGCCGGTGAGCAGTTCTTC
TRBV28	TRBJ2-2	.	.	CASSPVGPGVTGELFF	.
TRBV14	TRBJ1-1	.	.	CASSQSMIFGGSTEAFF	TGTGCCAGCAGCCAATCTATGATTTTCGGTGGCAGCACTGAAGCTTTCTTT
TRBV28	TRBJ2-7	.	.	CASSTRGVLLEQYF	TGTGCCAGCAGTACGAGGGGTGTCCTCCTCGAGCAGTACTTC
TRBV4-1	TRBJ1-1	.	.	CASSQEQGLSTEAFF	TGCGCCAGCAGCCAAGAACAGGGACTGAGCACTGAAGCTTTCTTT
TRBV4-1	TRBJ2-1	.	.	CASSQETGWYEQFF	TGCGCCAGCAGCCAAGAAACGGGGTGGTATGAGCAGTTCTTC
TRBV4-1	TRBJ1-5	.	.	CASSPVPNQPQHF	TGCGCCAGCAGCCCCGTCCCCAATCAGCCCCAGCATTTT
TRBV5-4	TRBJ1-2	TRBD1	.	CASSLRTGGDYGYTF	TGTGCCAGCAGCCTGCGGACAGGGGGCGACTATGGCTACACCTTC
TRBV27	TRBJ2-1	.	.	CASKGDLYNEQFF	TGTGCCAGCAAGGGAGATCTCTACAATGAGCAGTTCTTC
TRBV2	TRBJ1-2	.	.	CASRVGANYGYTF	TGTGCCAGCAGGGTAGGGGCCAACTATGGCTACACCTTC
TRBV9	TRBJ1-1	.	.	CASSVEGNANTEAFF	TGTGCCAGCAGCGTAGAAGGGAACGCGAACACTGAAGCTTTCTTT
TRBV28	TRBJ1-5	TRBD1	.	CASSLGTGANQPQHF	TGTGCCAGCAGTTTAGGGACAGGGGCGAATCAGCCCCAGCATTTT
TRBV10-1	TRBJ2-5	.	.	CASSESGLNETQYF	TGCGCCAGCAGTGAATCGGGGTTGAACGAGACCCAGTACTTC
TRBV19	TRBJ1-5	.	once	CASSSRQDNQPQHF	TGTGCCAGTAGTAGCCGACAGGACAATCAGCCCCAGCATTTT